The TCR beta chain described here comes from a study of blood T cell repertoires in COVID-19. Study-level background: Samples representing acute and convalescent COVID-19 were sourced from the United States, Italy and Spain. T cells, B-cell-depleted T cells, or PBMCs provided the cDNA or gDNA that served as material.

The J segment lost 2 bases and the V segment lost 3 bases, leaving 10 bases of the junction unmatched. This CDR3 is built from 16 residues. The germline gives CDR1 DFQATT, CDR2 SNEGSKA (reference sequence). In the authors' workflow: Using reference gene primer amplification, nucleated cell counts were estimated. Libraries were prepared by immunoSEQ multiplex PCR; TCRdb keeps only in-frame clonotypes and omits some of them. V, J and clone size were drawn from that table, and D and trimming were deduced from the DNA. The sample lists about 200,000 clones, 86% occurring once. J is TRBJ2-1 and V is TRBV20-1, with 7 bases lining up with TRBD2. This receptor was taken from an older woman with acute or convalescent COVID-19. The sample taken for sequencing was peripheral blood. CDR3 coding DNA: TGCAGTGCTAGTGGTGGTTGGGGGGGTACCTACAATGAGCAGTTCTTC. Translation gives CSASGGWGGTYNEQFF.